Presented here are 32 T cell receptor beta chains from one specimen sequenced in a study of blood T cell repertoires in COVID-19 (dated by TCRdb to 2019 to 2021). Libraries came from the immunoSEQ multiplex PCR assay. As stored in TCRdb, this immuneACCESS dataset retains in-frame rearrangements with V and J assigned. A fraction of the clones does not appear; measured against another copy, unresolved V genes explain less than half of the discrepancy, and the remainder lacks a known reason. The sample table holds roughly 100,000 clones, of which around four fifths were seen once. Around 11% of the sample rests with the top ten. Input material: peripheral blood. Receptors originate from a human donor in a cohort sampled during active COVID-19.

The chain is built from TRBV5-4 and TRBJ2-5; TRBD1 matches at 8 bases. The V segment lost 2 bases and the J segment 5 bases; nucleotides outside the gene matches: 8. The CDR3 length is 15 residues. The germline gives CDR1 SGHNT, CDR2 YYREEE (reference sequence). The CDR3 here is CASSLRQGWGETQYF. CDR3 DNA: TGTGCCAGCAGCTTACGACAGGGGTGGGGGGAGACCCAGTACTTC.

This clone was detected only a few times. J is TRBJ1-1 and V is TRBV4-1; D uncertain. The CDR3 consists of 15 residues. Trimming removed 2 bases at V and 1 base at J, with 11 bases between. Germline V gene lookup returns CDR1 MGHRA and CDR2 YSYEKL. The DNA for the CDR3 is TGCGCCAGCAGCCAACCGGTGCGGGCGAACACTGAAGCTTTCTTT. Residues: CASSQPVRANTEAFF.

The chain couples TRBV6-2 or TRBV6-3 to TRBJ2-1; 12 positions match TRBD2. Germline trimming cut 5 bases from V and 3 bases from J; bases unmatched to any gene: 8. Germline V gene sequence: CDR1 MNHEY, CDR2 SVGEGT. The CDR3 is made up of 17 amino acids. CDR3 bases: TGTGCCAGCAGTCCACGACTAGCGGGGGCCCTCTACAATGAGCAGTTCTTC. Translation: CASSPRLAGALYNEQFF.

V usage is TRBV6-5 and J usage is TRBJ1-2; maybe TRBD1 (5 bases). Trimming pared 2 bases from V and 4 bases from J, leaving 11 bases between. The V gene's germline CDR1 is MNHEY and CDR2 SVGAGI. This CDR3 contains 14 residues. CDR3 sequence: CASSYDPGPYGYTF. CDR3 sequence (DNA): TGTGCCAGCAGTTACGATCCAGGGCCCTATGGCTACACCTTC.

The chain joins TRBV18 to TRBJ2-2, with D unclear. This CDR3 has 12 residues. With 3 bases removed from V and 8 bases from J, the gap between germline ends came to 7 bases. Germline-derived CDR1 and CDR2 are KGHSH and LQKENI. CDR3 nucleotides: TGTGCCAGCTCACCGCTGACAGGGGAGCTGTTTTTT. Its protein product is CASSPLTGELFF.

The CDR3 spells CASSLQGTDTQYF. The CDR3 bases are TGTGCCAGCAGCTTACAGGGGACAGATACGCAGTATTTT. The rearrangement joins TRBV7-3 to TRBJ2-3; a weak D match, TRBD1 (6 bases). The CDR3 extends over 13 amino acids. Trimming took off 2 bases at V and 3 bases at J, with 6 bases between the two ends. Germline CDR1 is SGHTA and CDR2 is FQGTGA.

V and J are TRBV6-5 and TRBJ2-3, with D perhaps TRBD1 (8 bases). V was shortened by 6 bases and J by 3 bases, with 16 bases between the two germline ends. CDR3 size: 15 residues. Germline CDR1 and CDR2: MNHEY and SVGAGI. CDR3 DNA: TGTGCCAGCAGACCACAGGGGGGGTTTACAGATACGCAGTATTTT. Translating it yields CASRPQGGFTDTQYF.

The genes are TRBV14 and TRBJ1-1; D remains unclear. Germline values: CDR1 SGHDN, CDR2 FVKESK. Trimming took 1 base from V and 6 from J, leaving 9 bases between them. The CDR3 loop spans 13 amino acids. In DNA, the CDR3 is TGTGCCAGCAGCCAAGTGTGGGCTGCTGAAGCTTTCTTT. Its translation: CASSQVWAAEAFF.

This CDR3 reads CASSYIETVGYGYTF. Written as DNA, the CDR3 is TGTGCCAGCAGCTACATAGAGACAGTAGGCTATGGCTACACCTTC. The rearrangement joins TRBV5-4 to TRBJ1-2, with TRBD1 as a possible D gene (5 bases). V lost 3 bases and J 4 bases, leaving 16 bases between the germline ends. From germline, CDR1 is SGHNT and CDR2 YYREEE (reference sequence). This CDR3 is 15 amino acids long.

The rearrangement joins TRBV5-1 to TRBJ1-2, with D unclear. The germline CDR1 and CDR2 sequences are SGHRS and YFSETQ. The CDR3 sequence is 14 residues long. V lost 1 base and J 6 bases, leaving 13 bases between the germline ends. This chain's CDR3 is CASSLSEIGNGYTF. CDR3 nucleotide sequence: TGCGCCAGCAGCTTGTCAGAGATCGGGAATGGCTACACCTTC. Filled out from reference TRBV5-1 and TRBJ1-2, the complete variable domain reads KAGVTQTPRYLIKTRGQQVTLSCSPISGHRSVSWYQQTPGQGLQFLFEYFSETQRNKGNFPGRFSGRQFSNSRSEMNVSTLELGDSALYLCASSLSEIGNGYTFGSGTRLTVV.

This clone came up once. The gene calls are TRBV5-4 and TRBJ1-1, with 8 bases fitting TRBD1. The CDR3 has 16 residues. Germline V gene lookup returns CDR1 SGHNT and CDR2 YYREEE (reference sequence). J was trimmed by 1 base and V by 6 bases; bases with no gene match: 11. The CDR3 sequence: CASTKDRGRGNTEAFF. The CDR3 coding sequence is TGTGCCAGCACCAAAGACAGGGGACGAGGGAACACTGAAGCTTTCTTT.

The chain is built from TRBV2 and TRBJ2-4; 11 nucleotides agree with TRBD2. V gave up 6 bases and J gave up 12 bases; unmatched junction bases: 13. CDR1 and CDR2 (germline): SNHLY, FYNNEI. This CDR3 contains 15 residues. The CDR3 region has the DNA TGTGCCAGCAGAGCCACTAGCGGGGGCGCGACAGCTCAGTACTTC. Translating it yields CASRATSGGATAQYF.

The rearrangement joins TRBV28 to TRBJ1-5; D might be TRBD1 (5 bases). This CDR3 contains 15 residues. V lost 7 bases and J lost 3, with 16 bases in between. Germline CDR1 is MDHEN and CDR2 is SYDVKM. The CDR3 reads CASIRPTGTNQPQHF. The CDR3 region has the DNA TGTGCCAGCATCAGACCCACAGGAACCAATCAGCCCCAGCATTTT.

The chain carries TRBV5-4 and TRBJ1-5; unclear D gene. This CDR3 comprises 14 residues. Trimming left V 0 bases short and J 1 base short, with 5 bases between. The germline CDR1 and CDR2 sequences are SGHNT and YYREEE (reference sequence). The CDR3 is CASSLGGSNQPQHF. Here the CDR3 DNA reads TGTGCCAGCAGCTTGGGAGGGAGCAATCAGCCCCAGCATTTT.

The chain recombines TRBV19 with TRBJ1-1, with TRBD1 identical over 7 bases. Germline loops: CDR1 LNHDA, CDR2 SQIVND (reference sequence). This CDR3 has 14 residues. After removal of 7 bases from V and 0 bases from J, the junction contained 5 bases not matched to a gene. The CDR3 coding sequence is TGTGCCAGTATCACCAGGGGGATGAACACTGAAGCTTTCTTT. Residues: CASITRGMNTEAFF.

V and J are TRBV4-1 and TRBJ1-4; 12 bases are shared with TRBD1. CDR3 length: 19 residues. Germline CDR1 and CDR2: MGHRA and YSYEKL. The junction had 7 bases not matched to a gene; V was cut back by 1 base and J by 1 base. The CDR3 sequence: CASSQGTGQGALTNEKLFF. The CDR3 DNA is TGCGCCAGCAGCCAAGGGACGGGACAGGGGGCCCTAACTAATGAAAAACTGTTTTTT.

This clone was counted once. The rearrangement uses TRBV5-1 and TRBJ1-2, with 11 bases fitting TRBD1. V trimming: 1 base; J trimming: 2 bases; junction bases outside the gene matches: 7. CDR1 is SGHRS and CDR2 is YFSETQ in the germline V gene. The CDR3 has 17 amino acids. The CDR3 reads CASSLSKGQGANYGYTF. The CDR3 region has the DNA TGCGCCAGCAGCTTGTCAAAAGGACAGGGGGCAAACTATGGCTACACCTTC.

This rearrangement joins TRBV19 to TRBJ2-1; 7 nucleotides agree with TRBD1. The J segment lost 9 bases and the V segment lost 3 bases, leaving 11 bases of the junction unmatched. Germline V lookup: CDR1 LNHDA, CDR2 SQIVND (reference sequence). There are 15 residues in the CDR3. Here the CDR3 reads CASSIEGARYGEQFF. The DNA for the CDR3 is TGTGCCAGTAGTATCGAGGGGGCGCGGTATGGTGAGCAGTTCTTC.

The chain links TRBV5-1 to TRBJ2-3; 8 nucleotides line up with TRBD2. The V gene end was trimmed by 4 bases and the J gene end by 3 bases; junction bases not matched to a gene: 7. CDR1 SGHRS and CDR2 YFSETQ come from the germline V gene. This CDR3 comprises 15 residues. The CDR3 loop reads CASSPPGLETDTQYF. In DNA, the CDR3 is TGCGCCAGCAGCCCCCCGGGACTAGAGACAGATACGCAGTATTTT.

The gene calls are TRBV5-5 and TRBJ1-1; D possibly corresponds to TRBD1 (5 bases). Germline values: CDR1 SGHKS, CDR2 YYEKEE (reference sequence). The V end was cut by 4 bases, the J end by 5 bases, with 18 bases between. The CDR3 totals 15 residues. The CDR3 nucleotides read TGTGCCAGCAGCCCGCGGACCTCTGGGGGGACTGAAGCTTTCTTT. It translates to CASSPRTSGGTEAFF.

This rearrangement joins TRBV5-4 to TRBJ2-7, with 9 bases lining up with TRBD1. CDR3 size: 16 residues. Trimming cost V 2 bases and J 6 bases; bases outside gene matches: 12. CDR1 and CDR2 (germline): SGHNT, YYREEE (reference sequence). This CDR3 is CASSFLRQGGKREQYF. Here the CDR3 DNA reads TGTGCCAGCAGCTTCCTCCGACAGGGGGGAAAACGCGAGCAGTACTTC. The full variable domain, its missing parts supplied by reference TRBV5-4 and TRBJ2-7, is ETGVTQSPTHLIKTRGQQVTLRCSSQSGHNTVSWYQQALGQGPQFIFQYYREEENGRGNFPPRFSGLQFPNYSSELNVNALELDDSALYLCASSFLRQGGKREQYFGPGTRLTVT.

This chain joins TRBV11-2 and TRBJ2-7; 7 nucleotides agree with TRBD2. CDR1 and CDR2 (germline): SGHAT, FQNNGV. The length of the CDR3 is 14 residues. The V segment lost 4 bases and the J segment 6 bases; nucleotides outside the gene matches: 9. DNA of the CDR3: TGTGCCAGCAGCTACCGGGACTACCCGTCCGAGCAGTACTTC. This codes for CASSYRDYPSEQYF.

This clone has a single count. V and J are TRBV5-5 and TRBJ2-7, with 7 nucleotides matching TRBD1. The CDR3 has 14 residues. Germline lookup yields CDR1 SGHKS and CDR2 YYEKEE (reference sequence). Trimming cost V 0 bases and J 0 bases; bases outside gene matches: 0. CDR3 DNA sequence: TGTGCCAGCAGCTTGGGACAGGGCTCCTACGAGCAGTACTTC. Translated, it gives CASSLGQGSYEQYF.

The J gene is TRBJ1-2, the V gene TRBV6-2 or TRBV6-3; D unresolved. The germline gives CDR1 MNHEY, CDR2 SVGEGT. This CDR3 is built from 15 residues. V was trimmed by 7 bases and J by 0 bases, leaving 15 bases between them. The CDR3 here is CASTPTPTANYGYTF. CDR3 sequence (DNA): TGTGCCAGCACCCCAACCCCCACAGCTAACTATGGCTACACCTTC.

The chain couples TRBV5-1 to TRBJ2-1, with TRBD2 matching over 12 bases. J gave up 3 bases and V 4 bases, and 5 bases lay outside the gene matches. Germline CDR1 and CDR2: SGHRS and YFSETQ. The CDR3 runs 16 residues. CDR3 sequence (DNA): TGCGCCAGCAGCCTCCGGACTAGCGGGGTCTACAATGAGCAGTTCTTC. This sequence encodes CASSLRTSGVYNEQFF.

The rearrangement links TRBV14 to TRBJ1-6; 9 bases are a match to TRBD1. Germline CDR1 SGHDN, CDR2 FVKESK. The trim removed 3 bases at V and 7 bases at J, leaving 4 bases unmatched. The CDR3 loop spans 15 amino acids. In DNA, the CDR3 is TGTGCCAGCAGCCAGGACAGGGGTTGGAATTCACCCCTCCACTTT. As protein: CASSQDRGWNSPLHF.

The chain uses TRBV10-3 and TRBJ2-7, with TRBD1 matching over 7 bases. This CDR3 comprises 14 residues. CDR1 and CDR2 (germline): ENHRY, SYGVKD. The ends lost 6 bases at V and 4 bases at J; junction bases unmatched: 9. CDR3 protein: CAIREDRRNYEQYF. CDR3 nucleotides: TGTGCCATCAGAGAGGACAGGCGAAATTACGAGCAGTACTTC.

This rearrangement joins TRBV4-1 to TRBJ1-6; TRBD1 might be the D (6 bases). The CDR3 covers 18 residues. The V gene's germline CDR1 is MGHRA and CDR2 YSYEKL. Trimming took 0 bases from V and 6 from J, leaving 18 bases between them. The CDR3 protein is CASSQEGGGGRGNSPLHF. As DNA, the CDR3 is TGCGCCAGCAGCCAAGAAGGTGGCGGGGGGCGCGGTAATTCACCCCTCCACTTT.

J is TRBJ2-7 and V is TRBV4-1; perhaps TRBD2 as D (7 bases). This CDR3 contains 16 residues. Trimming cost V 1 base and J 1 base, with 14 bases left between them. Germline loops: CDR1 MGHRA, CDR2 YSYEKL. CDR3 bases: TGCGCCAGCAGCCAAGCCGGGGGGCGCAGGTCCTACGAGCAGTACTTC. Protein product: CASSQAGGRRSYEQYF.

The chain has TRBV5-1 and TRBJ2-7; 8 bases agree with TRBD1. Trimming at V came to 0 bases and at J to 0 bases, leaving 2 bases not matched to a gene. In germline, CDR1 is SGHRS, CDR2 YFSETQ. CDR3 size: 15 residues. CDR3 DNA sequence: TGCGCCAGCAGCTTGGACAGGGGGAGCTCCTACGAGCAGTACTTC. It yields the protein CASSLDRGSSYEQYF.

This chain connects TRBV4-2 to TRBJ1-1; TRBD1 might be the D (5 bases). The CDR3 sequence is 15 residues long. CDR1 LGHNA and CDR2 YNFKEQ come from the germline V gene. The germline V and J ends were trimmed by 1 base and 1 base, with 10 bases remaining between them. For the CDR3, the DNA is TGTGCCAGCAGCCAAGCCTACAGGCAGAACACTGAAGCTTTCTTT. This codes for CASSQAYRQNTEAFF.

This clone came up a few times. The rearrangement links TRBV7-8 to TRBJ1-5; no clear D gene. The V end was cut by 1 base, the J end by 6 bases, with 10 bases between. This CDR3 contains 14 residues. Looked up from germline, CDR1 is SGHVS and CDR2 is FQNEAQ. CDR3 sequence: CASSLEVAVQPQHF. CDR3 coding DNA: TGTGCCAGCAGCTTAGAGGTCGCGGTTCAGCCCCAGCATTTT.